The clone carrying this T cell receptor beta chain has a handful of counts. This record comes from a study of blood T cell repertoires in COVID-19. In the study overall: Researchers got acute and convalescent COVID-19 samples from the United States, Italy and Spain. Sources were T cells, B-cell-depleted T cells, or PBMCs; the material itself was cDNA or gDNA.

The germline V gene encodes CDR1 SGHDT and CDR2 YYEEEE. CDR3 length equals 15 residues. The V end lost 2 bases, the J end lost 3 bases, and 15 bases lay between the germline ends. Under the authors' procedure: Estimation of nucleated cell counts relied on the amplification of reference gene primers. Some clones are missing from TCRdb's copy, which holds only in-frame ones; the method was immunoSEQ multiplex PCR. V, J and clone size are taken as reported in that table, and D and trimming were inferred from the DNA itself. The sample has about 26,000 clones, approximately 72% seen once. The sequencing sample was made of peripheral blood. The sequence was collected from a man between 60 and 75 years old with active or convalescent COVID-19. V and J are TRBV5-6 and TRBJ2-7; a weak D match, TRBD2 (5 bases). DNA of the CDR3: TGTGCCAGCAGCTTACCGGTTATCGGGGACTACGAGCAGTACTTC. It translates to CASSLPVIGDYEQYF.